This entry is about one T cell receptor beta chain. No antigen is known for it. The read ends 3 residues early relative to the CDR3; the germline J gene fills the gap. CVID subjects had received replacement immunoglobulin for at least one year. Blood came from CVID subjects not ill and not taking immunomodulatory or immunosuppressive medication. Heparinized whole blood, roughly 4.5 to 9 ml, came from each donor. The data were produced by immunoSEQ multiplex PCR, yet TCRdb's version contains in-frame clones alone and is incomplete. The sample includes tens of thousands of clones, none of them occurring once. V was clipped by 1 base and J by 4 bases, with 5 bases between them. Germline lookup yields CDR1 SGHTA and CDR2 FQGNSA. The CDR3 consists of 14 residues. This sample stems from a study of T cell clonality in common variable immunodeficiency. General study results and limits: CVID subjects shared fewer TCRbeta clones than healthy controls did. Reportedly, TCR beta sequences from common variable immunodeficiency showed fewer deletions and N-nucleotide insertions.

The sequence derives from a human donor with common variable immunodeficiency. The chain recombines TRBV7-2 with TRBJ1-6, with no clear D. What was sequenced was peripheral blood mononuclear cells. The DNA read from the CDR3 is TGTGCCAGCAGCTTAGAGGTTTATAATTCACCC. It yields the protein CASSLEVYNSP. The full CDR3 protein is CASSLEVYNSPLHF. The full variable domain, with the rest looked up from reference TRBV7-2 and TRBJ1-6, is GAGVSQSPSNKVTEKGKDVELRCDPISGHTALYWYRQSLGQGLEFLIYFQGNSAPDKSGLPSDRFSAERTGGSVSTLTIQRTQQEDSAVYLCASSLEVYNSPLHFGNGTRLTVT.